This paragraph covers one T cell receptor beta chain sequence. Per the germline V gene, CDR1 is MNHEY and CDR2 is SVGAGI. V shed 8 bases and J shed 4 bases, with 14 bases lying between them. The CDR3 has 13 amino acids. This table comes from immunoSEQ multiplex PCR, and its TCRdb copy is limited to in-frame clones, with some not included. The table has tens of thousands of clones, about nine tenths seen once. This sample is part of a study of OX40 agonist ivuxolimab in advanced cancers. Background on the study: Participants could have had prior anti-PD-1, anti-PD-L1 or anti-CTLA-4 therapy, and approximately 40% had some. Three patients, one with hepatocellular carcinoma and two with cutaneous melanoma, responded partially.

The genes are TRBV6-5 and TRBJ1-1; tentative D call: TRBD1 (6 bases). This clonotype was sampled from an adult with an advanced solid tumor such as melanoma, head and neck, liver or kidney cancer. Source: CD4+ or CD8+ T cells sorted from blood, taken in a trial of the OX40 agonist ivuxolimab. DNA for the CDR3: TGTGCCAGCGCCTACAGGGACTTCACTGAAGCTTTCTTT. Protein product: CASAYRDFTEAFF.